The source of this TCR beta chain is a study of shared clonotypes between healthy human individuals. Remarks on this clone: Other DNA sequences in this specimen translate into the identical CDR3.

Germline lookup yields CDR1 GTSNPN and CDR2 SVGIG (reference sequence). The V and J ends lost 0 bases and 4 bases respectively, with 7 bases between them. The CDR3 runs 13 residues. The assay was run at deep level. TCRdb keeps only in-frame clones here, not all; method: immunoSEQ multiplex PCR. The sample lists about 2.3 million clones; roughly 90% were seen once. The rearrangement uses TRBV30 and TRBJ1-5; no clear D. The sequencing input was naive CD4+ T cells from PBMCs. Described subset: CD45RA+ positively selected. The source of this sequence is a man between 18 and 29 years old in good health. Some clones in this sample may be carry-over from other donors' samples. CDR3 loop: CAWSVGSNQPQHF. The CDR3 DNA sequence: TGTGCCTGGAGTGTGGGCAGTAATCAGCCCCAGCATTTT.